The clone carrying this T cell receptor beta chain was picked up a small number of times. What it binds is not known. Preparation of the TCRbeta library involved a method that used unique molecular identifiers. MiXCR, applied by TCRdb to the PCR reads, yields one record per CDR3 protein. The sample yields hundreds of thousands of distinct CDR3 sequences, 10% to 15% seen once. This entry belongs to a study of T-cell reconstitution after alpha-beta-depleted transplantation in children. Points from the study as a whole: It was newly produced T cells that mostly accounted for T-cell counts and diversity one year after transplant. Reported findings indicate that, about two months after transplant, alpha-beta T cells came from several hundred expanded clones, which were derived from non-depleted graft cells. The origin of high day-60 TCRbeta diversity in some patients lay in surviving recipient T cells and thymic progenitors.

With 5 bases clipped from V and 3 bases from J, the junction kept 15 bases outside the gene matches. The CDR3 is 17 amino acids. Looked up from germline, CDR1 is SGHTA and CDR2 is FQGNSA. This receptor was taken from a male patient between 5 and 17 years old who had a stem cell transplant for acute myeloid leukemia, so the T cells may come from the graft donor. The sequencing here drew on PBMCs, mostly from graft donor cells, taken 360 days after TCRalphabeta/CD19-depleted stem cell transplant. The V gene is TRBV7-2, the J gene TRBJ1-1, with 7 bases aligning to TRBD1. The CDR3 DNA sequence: TGTGCCAGCAGCAAAGAGGTGACAGGGTATTTTTACACTGAAGCTTTCTTT. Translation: CASSKEVTGYFYTEAFF.